The present TCR beta chain was sequenced within a study of identical twins. TCRdb reprocessed the 5' RACE reads via MiXCR and lists one record per CDR3 protein. The data show about 1.7 million distinct CDR3 sequences, about 31% seen once. Between the trimmed V and J ends, which lost 1 base and 8 bases, there was a span of 12 bases. This CDR3 is 14 amino acids long. CDR1 is LNHNV, CDR2 YYDKDF, per germline (reference sequence). The clonotype originates from a newborn girl in good health. V usage is TRBV15 and J usage is TRBJ2-4, with D perhaps TRBD1 (6 bases). What was sequenced was cord blood. For the CDR3, the DNA is TGTGCCACCAGCAGAGGAGGGGCAGGGGACATTCAGTACTTC. This translates into CATSRGGAGDIQYF.